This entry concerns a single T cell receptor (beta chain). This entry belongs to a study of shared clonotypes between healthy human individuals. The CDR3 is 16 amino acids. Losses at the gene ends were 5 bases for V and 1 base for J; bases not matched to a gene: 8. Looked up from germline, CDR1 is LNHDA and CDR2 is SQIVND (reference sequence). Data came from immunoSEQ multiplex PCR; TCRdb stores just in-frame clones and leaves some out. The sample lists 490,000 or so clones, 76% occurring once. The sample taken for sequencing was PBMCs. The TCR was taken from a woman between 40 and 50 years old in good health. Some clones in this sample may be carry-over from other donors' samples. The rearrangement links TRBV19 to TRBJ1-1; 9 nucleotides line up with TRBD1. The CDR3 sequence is CASSATGGAANTEAFF. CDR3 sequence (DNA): TGTGCCAGTAGTGCGACAGGGGGGGCTGCGAACACTGAAGCTTTCTTT.